The 23 T cell receptor beta chains below all came from one sample that was sequenced in a study of blood T cell repertoires in COVID-19. Only in-frame clones appear in the TCRdb table, and some are missing; sequencing was by immunoSEQ multiplex PCR. The data hold some 30,000 clones, with around 87% observed a single time. The sequenced material came from peripheral blood. The source is a man between 50 and 59 years old with active or convalescent COVID-19.

V is TRBV4-3 and J is TRBJ2-2; 7 nucleotides agree with TRBD1. The CDR3 contains 17 residues. With 3 bases clipped from V and 0 bases from J, the junction kept 7 bases outside the gene matches. Germline CDR1 and CDR2: LGHNA and YSLEER. CDR3 loop: CASSHPRGTPNTGELFF. The CDR3 DNA sequence: TGCGCCAGCAGCCACCCCAGGGGGACCCCGAACACCGGGGAGCTGTTTTTT.

V gene TRBV29-1 combines with J gene TRBJ2-2; 10 bases are shared with TRBD2. The germline gives CDR1 SQVTM, CDR2 ANQGSEA. The CDR3 is 15 residues long. With V trimmed by 4 bases and J by 4 bases, 6 bases remained unmatched. The CDR3 coding sequence is TGCAGCGTTGTAGCGGGAGGTCCAGGCACCGGGGAGCTGTTTTTT. Amino acid sequence: CSVVAGGPGTGELFF.

The V and J genes are TRBV5-1 and TRBJ2-3, with 10 bases that match TRBD1. The CDR3 extends over 14 amino acids. From germline, CDR1 is SGHRS and CDR2 YFSETQ. The junction had 4 bases not matched to a gene; V was cut back by 7 bases and J by 2 bases. The DNA of the CDR3 is TGCGCCAGCCGGGACAGGGGCACCACAGATACGCAGTATTTT. This encodes CASRDRGTTDTQYF.

This chain uses TRBV10-3 with TRBJ2-7; D is unresolved. V was cut by 0 bases and J by 3 bases, with 6 bases left in between. The CDR3 loop spans 13 amino acids. CDR1 and CDR2 (germline): ENHRY, SYGVKD. Here the CDR3 reads CAISESLNYEQYF. The CDR3 bases are TGTGCCATCAGTGAGTCCCTAAACTACGAGCAGTACTTC.

The CDR3 loop reads CASSYRDRGEAFF. The DNA of the CDR3 is TGTGCCAGCAGTTACCGAGACAGGGGTGAAGCTTTCTTT. The chain employs TRBV6-6 and TRBJ1-1; 8 nucleotides line up with TRBD1. The CDR3 contains 13 residues. J gave up 7 bases and V 2 bases, and 3 bases lay outside the gene matches. The germline CDR1 and CDR2 sequences are MNHNY and SVGAGI (reference sequence).

V and J are TRBV27 and TRBJ2-1; 9 positions match TRBD2. CDR3 length: 14 amino acids. The V gene's germline CDR1 is MNHEY and CDR2 SMNVEV (reference sequence). V shed 11 bases, J shed 2 bases, and the junction held 7 bases outside the gene matches. The CDR3 spells CASAASGAYNEQFF. DNA for the CDR3: TGTGCCTCAGCGGCTAGCGGGGCCTACAATGAGCAGTTCTTC.

This rearrangement joins TRBV2 to TRBJ1-2; 8 bases are a match to TRBD1. V shed 3 bases and J 8 bases; nucleotides not matched to a gene: 8. The CDR3 totals 14 residues. Germline V gives CDR1 SNHLY, CDR2 FYNNEI. CDR3 in DNA: TGTGCCAGCAGTGACCGGACAGGGAGCTGGGGCTACACCTTC. Its protein is CASSDRTGSWGYTF.

CDR3 protein: CASSLSGTADTQYF. The DNA for the CDR3 is TGTGCCAGCAGCCTTAGCGGGACAGCAGATACGCAGTATTTT. The rearrangement links TRBV9 to TRBJ2-3; TRBD2 might be the D (8 bases). There are 14 residues in the CDR3. Germline V gene lookup returns CDR1 SGDLS and CDR2 YYNGEE. Trimming left V 4 bases short and J 4 bases short, with 13 bases between.

The CDR3 protein is CASSPAYEQYF. In DNA form, the CDR3 reads TGTGCCAGCAGCCCCGCCTACGAGCAGTACTTC. The chain joins TRBV6-6 to TRBJ2-7; no clear D. V gave up 6 bases and J gave up 2 bases, with 5 bases separating them. Germline CDR1 and CDR2: MNHNY and SVGAGI (reference sequence). There are 11 residues in the CDR3.

The sample holds one count of this clone. The rearrangement joins TRBV27 to TRBJ1-2; possibly TRBD1 for D (6 bases). The CDR3 length is 13 residues. Trimming left V 5 bases short and J 7 bases short, with 14 bases between. Germline lookup yields CDR1 MNHEY and CDR2 SMNVEV (reference sequence). CDR3 sequence: CASSKTGFSGYTF. The CDR3 DNA sequence: TGTGCCAGCAGTAAAACAGGGTTCAGTGGCTACACCTTC.

This rearrangement joins TRBV7-8 to TRBJ1-1; TRBD1 agrees at 9 bases. CDR3 size: 18 residues. With 3 bases clipped from V and 5 bases from J, the junction kept 16 bases outside the gene matches. Germline CDR1 SGHVS, CDR2 FQNEAQ. In DNA, the CDR3 is TGTGCCAGCAGCTTTAGGGACAGGGTTTCCCCCCGAAGGACTGAAGCTTTCTTT. This encodes CASSFRDRVSPRRTEAFF.

The genes are TRBV10-1 and TRBJ2-5, with D possibly matching TRBD1 (5 bases). V gave up 3 bases and J gave up 2 bases, with 13 bases separating them. Looked up from germline, CDR1 is WNHNN and CDR2 is SYGVQD (reference sequence). CDR3 length: 15 amino acids. CDR3 nucleotide sequence: TGCGCCAGCAGTGAAAGCTCAGACAGACAAGAGACCCAGTACTTC. This translates into CASSESSDRQETQYF.

This chain connects TRBV19 to TRBJ2-1, with 8 bases aligning to TRBD1. This CDR3 is built from 15 residues. The germline V gene encodes CDR1 LNHDA and CDR2 SQIVND (reference sequence). V shed 3 bases and J 4 bases; nucleotides not matched to a gene: 5. The CDR3 nucleotides are TGTGCCAGTAGTATCACACAGGGGGGTTACAATGAGCAGTTCTTC. It encodes CASSITQGGYNEQFF.

V and J are TRBV30 and TRBJ2-3; TRBD2 matches at 9 bases. This CDR3 spans 15 amino acids. In germline, CDR1 is GTSNPN, CDR2 SVGIG (reference sequence). V shed 3 bases, J shed 4 bases, and the junction held 8 bases outside the gene matches. The CDR3 loop reads CAWSWGAGGADTQYF. DNA of the CDR3: TGTGCCTGGAGCTGGGGGGCGGGAGGGGCAGATACGCAGTATTTT.

As DNA, the CDR3 is TGTGCCAGCAAGCCCTGGACTAGCGGGCGAGAGACCCAGTACTTC. Translation gives CASKPWTSGRETQYF. The chain links TRBV6-5 to TRBJ2-5; 11 positions agree with TRBD2. This CDR3 is 15 amino acids long. Germline V CDR1 and CDR2: MNHEY, SVGAGI. After removal of 7 bases from V and 4 bases from J, the junction contained 8 bases not matched to a gene.

The gene calls are TRBV27 and TRBJ1-5; no clear D gene. Germline CDR1 is MNHEY and CDR2 is SMNVEV (reference sequence). Trimming shortened V by 3 bases and J by 0 bases, and 24 bases separated the two germline ends. There are 20 residues in the CDR3. The DNA of the CDR3 is TGTGCCAGCAGTTTTACCCCCCCCGTCGGTCAGGCTTATAGCAATCAGCCCCAGCATTTT. It is translated as CASSFTPPVGQAYSNQPQHF.

J is TRBJ2-7 and V is TRBV2; TRBD2 aligns across 7 bases. The V gene end was trimmed by 4 bases and the J gene end by 2 bases; junction bases not matched to a gene: 11. CDR3 length: 16 amino acids. Germline CDR1 is SNHLY and CDR2 is FYNNEI. The CDR3 is CASSGTRQFRPYEQYF. As DNA, the CDR3 is TGTGCCAGCAGTGGGACTAGGCAGTTCCGTCCCTACGAGCAGTACTTC. Filled out from reference TRBV2 and TRBJ2-7, the complete variable domain reads EPEVTQTPSHQVTQMGQEVILRCVPISNHLYFYWYRQILGQKVEFLVSFYNNEISEKSEIFDDQFSVERPDGSNFTLKIRSTKLEDSAMYFCASSGTRQFRPYEQYFGPGTRLTVT.

This chain uses TRBV3-1 (or the pseudogene TRBV3-2) with TRBJ2-5, with D possibly matching TRBD2 (6 bases). Trimming stripped 1 base from V and 5 bases from J, with 14 bases between. Germline CDR1 and CDR2: LGHDT and YNNKEL (reference sequence). The CDR3 consists of 15 residues. CDR3 loop: CASSQGITSLETQYF. The CDR3, as DNA: TGTGCCAGCAGCCAAGGGATAACTAGCCTGGAGACCCAGTACTTC.

The chain couples TRBV5-6 to TRBJ1-2; D unclear. This CDR3 has 15 amino acids. Germline CDR1 is SGHDT and CDR2 is YYEEEE. Trimming took 1 base from V and 0 from J, leaving 10 bases between them. The CDR3, as DNA: TGTGCCAGCAGCTTGCTCCACATAACTAACTATGGCTACACCTTC. It translates to CASSLLHITNYGYTF.

J is TRBJ1-1 and V is TRBV6-4; D is perhaps TRBD1 (5 bases). Trimming removed 2 bases at V and 4 bases at J, with 8 bases between. The length of the CDR3 is 13 residues. CDR1 and CDR2 (germline): MRHNA, SNTAGT. The CDR3 protein is CASSDGGGTEAFF. CDR3 nucleotide sequence: TGTGCCAGCAGTGACGGGGGAGGCACTGAAGCTTTCTTT.

The chain recombines TRBV27 with TRBJ2-1; 13 bases are shared with TRBD2. The CDR3 has 16 amino acids. J lost 7 bases, V lost 1 base, and 4 bases had no gene match. Germline assignment: CDR1 MNHEY and CDR2 SMNVEV (reference sequence). CDR3 loop: CASSLFWTSGSNEQFF. CDR3 bases: TGTGCCAGCAGTTTATTTTGGACTAGCGGGAGTAATGAGCAGTTCTTC.

The chain couples TRBV5-1 to TRBJ2-2; TRBD1 agrees at 9 bases. This CDR3 comprises 15 residues. V shed 0 bases and J 5 bases; nucleotides not matched to a gene: 2. Germline values: CDR1 SGHRS, CDR2 YFSETQ. The CDR3 sequence: CASSLVTGGTGELFF. CDR3 coding DNA: TGCGCCAGCAGCTTGGTGACAGGGGGTACCGGGGAGCTGTTTTTT.

V gene TRBV10-3 combines with J gene TRBJ1-4; TRBD1 aligns across 11 bases. Germline V gives CDR1 ENHRY, CDR2 SYGVKD. V shed 4 bases and J 0 bases; nucleotides not matched to a gene: 1. This CDR3 contains 16 residues. The DNA for the CDR3 is TGTGCCATCAGTGCGGGACAGGGGGCAACTAATGAAAAACTGTTTTTT. As protein: CAISAGQGATNEKLFF.